This TCR beta chain originates from a study of blood T cell repertoires in COVID-19. Study at large: Samples came from the United States, Italy and Spain, spanning acute and convalescent COVID-19. Nucleic acid was either cDNA or gDNA, and it came from T cells, B-cell-depleted T cells, or PBMCs.

CDR1 and CDR2 (germline): SGHDN, FVKESK. The CDR3 sequence is 15 residues long. Trimming left V 1 base short and J 0 bases short, with 7 bases between. Those who participated ranged in age from roughly 18 to 100 years and resided in 20 to 30 US areas. Cohort assignment relied on participant-reported clinical history. The method was immunoSEQ multiplex PCR; TCRdb's version includes in-frame clones alone and lacks a portion of them. The sample has about 220,000 clones, 80% to 90% seen once. This sequence was found in a young woman in a cohort exposed to, infected with or recovered from COVID-19 (not recorded which). The sample consisted of PBMCs or T cells enriched from blood (not recorded which). The V gene is TRBV14, the J gene TRBJ1-3, with D possibly TRBD1 on 6 matching bases. The DNA of the CDR3 is TGTGCCAGCAGCCAAGGGACAGCCTCTGGAAACACCATATATTTT. Its protein is CASSQGTASGNTIYF.